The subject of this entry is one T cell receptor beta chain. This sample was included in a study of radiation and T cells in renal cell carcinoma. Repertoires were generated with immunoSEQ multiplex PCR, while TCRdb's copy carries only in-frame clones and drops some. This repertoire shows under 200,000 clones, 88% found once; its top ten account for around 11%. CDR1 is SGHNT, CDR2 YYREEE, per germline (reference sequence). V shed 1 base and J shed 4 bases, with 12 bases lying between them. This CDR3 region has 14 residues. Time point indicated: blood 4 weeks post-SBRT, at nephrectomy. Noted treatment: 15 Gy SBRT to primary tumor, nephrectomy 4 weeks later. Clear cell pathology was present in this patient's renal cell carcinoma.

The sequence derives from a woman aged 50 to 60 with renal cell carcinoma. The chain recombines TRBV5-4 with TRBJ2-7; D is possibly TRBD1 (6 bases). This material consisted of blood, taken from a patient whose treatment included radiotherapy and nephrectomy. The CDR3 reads CASSLTGFGYEQYF. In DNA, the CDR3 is TGTGCCAGCAGCTTGACAGGGTTCGGGTACGAGCAGTACTTC.